The 21 T cell receptor beta chains listed next were all sequenced from one sample in a study of cytomegalovirus exposure and HLA in healthy donors. PCR involved 60 Vbeta and 13 Jbeta primers. Only in-frame clones appear in the TCRdb table, and some are missing; sequencing was by immunoSEQ multiplex PCR. The table lists fewer than 250,000 clones, roughly 80% of them singletons. The sequencing input was PBMCs. These receptors all come from a man aged 30 to 39 in good health and CMV-seronegative.

V and J are TRBV2 and TRBJ1-3; the match to TRBD1 covers 9 bases. The CDR3 extends over 15 amino acids. CDR1 is SNHLY, CDR2 FYNNEI, per germline. V dropped 6 bases and J dropped 8; count of bases not matched to a gene: 11. The CDR3 DNA reads TGTGCCAGCAGGCCGGGACAGGGTCCTGGGGACACCATATATTTT. It specifies CASRPGQGPGDTIYF.

The chain couples TRBV9 to TRBJ1-2; the D is unclear. CDR3 length: 13 residues. Trimming cost V 4 bases and J 5 bases, with 12 bases left between them. Looked up from germline, CDR1 is SGDLS and CDR2 is YYNGEE. CDR3 loop: CASSLRFGYGYTF. The CDR3 DNA follows: TGTGCCAGCAGCCTACGCTTCGGTTATGGCTACACCTTC.

The rearrangement links TRBV9 to TRBJ1-1; tentative D call: TRBD1 (6 bases). Germline CDR1 is SGDLS and CDR2 is YYNGEE. Trimming removed 4 bases at V and 1 base at J, with 11 bases between. There are 14 residues in the CDR3. CDR3 nucleotide sequence: TGTGCCAGCAGCTCCACGGACAGGAACACTGAAGCTTTCTTT. It encodes CASSSTDRNTEAFF.

This clone was counted a few times. The chain recombines TRBV5-3 with TRBJ2-1, with 9 bases lining up with TRBD2. TRBV5-3 is assigned to the ORF class and has an uncertain function. The length of the CDR3 is 15 residues. The V segment lost 1 base and the J segment 4 bases; nucleotides outside the gene matches: 3. The CDR3 loop is CARSLKLAGYNEQFF. The DNA of the CDR3 is TGTGCCAGAAGCTTGAAACTAGCGGGTTACAATGAGCAGTTCTTC.

This chain's CDR3 is CASSLGRDREKLFF. CDR3 DNA: TGTGCCAGCAGTTTAGGCAGGGACAGGGAAAAACTGTTTTTT. The gene calls are TRBV27 and TRBJ1-4; 8 nucleotides agree with TRBD1. J lost 8 bases, V lost 2 bases, and 4 bases had no gene match. CDR1 and CDR2 (germline): MNHEY, SMNVEV (reference sequence). The CDR3 loop spans 14 amino acids.

The rearrangement links TRBV19 to TRBJ1-5; 8 nucleotides agree with TRBD1. The CDR3 extends over 16 amino acids. Germline CDR1 and CDR2: LNHDA and SQIVND (reference sequence). V was pared by 7 bases and J by 5 bases, with 13 bases of the junction left unmatched. The CDR3 region is CASTSTGAKFDQPQHF. For the CDR3, the DNA is TGTGCCAGTACCTCGACAGGGGCTAAGTTCGATCAGCCCCAGCATTTT.

The chain is built from TRBV6-5 and TRBJ2-5; a possible D gene is TRBD2 (5 bases). Germline V CDR1 and CDR2: MNHEY, SVGAGI. The CDR3 length is 14 residues. Trimming took off 7 bases at V and 1 base at J, with 13 bases between the two ends. The CDR3, as DNA: TGTGCCAGCATCGAGTCAGGACTCCAAGAGACCCAGTACTTC. Its translation: CASIESGLQETQYF.

The J gene is TRBJ1-1, the V gene TRBV5-1; D uncertain. This CDR3 spans 13 amino acids. Germline values: CDR1 SGHRS, CDR2 YFSETQ. The ends were cut back, 0 bases at V and 1 base at J, with 4 bases in the middle. This chain's CDR3 is CASSLVANTEAFF. CDR3 bases: TGCGCCAGCAGCTTGGTGGCGAACACTGAAGCTTTCTTT.

The chain uses TRBV19 and TRBJ2-3, with TRBD1 matching over 9 bases. Germline V gene lookup returns CDR1 LNHDA and CDR2 SQIVND (reference sequence). Trimming removed 5 bases from V and 3 bases from J; junction bases left unmatched: 18. The CDR3 has 19 amino acids. CDR3 amino acids: CASSPDRNNRGLRTDTQYF. The CDR3 nucleotides read TGTGCCAGTAGTCCCGACCGAAACAACAGGGGGCTTAGGACAGATACGCAGTATTTT.

The V gene is TRBV7-2, the J gene TRBJ2-1; D is undetermined. V was cut by 1 base and J by 3 bases, with 7 bases left in between. The germline V gene encodes CDR1 SGHTA and CDR2 FQGNSA. The CDR3 is 14 amino acids. The CDR3 spells CASSLERVYNEQFF. DNA for the CDR3: TGTGCCAGCAGCTTAGAACGGGTCTACAATGAGCAGTTCTTC.

The sample holds a few counts of this clone. The chain is built from TRBV28 and TRBJ1-2; 8 bases fit TRBD1. Trimming took 6 bases from V and 7 from J; bases not matched to a gene: 4. The V gene's germline CDR1 is MDHEN and CDR2 SYDVKM. The CDR3 has 12 amino acids. The CDR3 bases are TGTGCCAGCAGCCTCGGACAGGGTGGCTACACCTTC. It translates to CASSLGQGGYTF.

The J gene is TRBJ2-1, the V gene TRBV29-1; D may be TRBD1 or TRBD2 (5 bases each). Deletions cut 5 bases from V and 3 bases from J, with 26 bases between. The CDR3 contains 18 residues. The germline V gene has CDR1 SQVTM and CDR2 ANQGSEA. The CDR3 sequence: CSVKGEAVPGKVYNEQFF. CDR3 coding DNA: TGCAGCGTTAAAGGGGAAGCGGTCCCGGGAAAGGTCTACAATGAGCAGTTCTTC.

J is TRBJ1-5 and V is TRBV19; 10 bases align to TRBD1. The CDR3 has 14 amino acids. CDR1 and CDR2 (germline): LNHDA, SQIVND (reference sequence). Trimming removed 5 bases from V and 6 bases from J; junction bases left unmatched: 4. Here the CDR3 reads CASSPTGGSQPQHF. CDR3 DNA sequence: TGTGCCAGTAGTCCGACAGGGGGCAGTCAGCCCCAGCATTTT.

The chain joins TRBV9 to TRBJ1-1; no reliable D call. The germline gives CDR1 SGDLS, CDR2 YYNGEE. Trimming took off 4 bases at V and 0 bases at J, with 13 bases between the two ends. The CDR3 spans 15 residues. In nucleotides, the CDR3 is TGTGCCAGCAGCCCCACCGGGATACTGAACACTGAAGCTTTCTTT. Amino acids: CASSPTGILNTEAFF.

The chain links TRBV18 to TRBJ2-2; TRBD1 matches 7 bases. The CDR3 is made up of 15 amino acids. With 3 bases clipped from V and 8 bases from J, the junction kept 9 bases outside the gene matches. Per germline, CDR1 KGHSH and CDR2 LQKENI. In DNA, the CDR3 is TGTGCCAGCTCACCGCCCACGACAGGGCGAGGGGAGCTGTTTTTT. Amino acid sequence: CASSPPTTGRGELFF. Variable domain in full (rest from reference TRBV18 and TRBJ2-2): NAGVMQNPRHLVRRRGQEARLRCSPMKGHSHVYWYRQLPEEGLKFMVYLQKENIIDESGMPKERFSAEFPKEGPSILRIQQVVRGDSAAYFCASSPPTTGRGELFFGEGSRLTVL.

This clone was seen a handful of times. The rearrangement joins TRBV5-6 to TRBJ1-2; D might be TRBD1 (5 bases). CDR3 length: 13 residues. The germline V and J ends were trimmed by 4 bases and 8 bases, with 15 bases remaining between them. The V gene's germline CDR1 is SGHDT and CDR2 YYEEEE. As DNA, the CDR3 is TGTGCCAGCAGCCGCAAGGGGTTGGACGGCTACACCTTC. It translates to CASSRKGLDGYTF.

The chain carries TRBV10-3 and TRBJ2-7; TRBD2 matches 10 bases. CDR3 size: 14 residues. Germline V gene data show CDR1 as ENHRY and CDR2 as SYGVKD. V lost 8 bases to trimming and J lost 4 bases; unmatched junction nucleotides: 8. CDR3 protein: CAIALAGAGYEQYF. The CDR3 DNA reads as TGTGCCATCGCCCTAGCGGGGGCCGGGTACGAGCAGTACTTC.

This chain links TRBV4-1 with TRBJ1-2, with D unclear. This CDR3 region has 14 residues. Germline assignment: CDR1 MGHRA and CDR2 YSYEKL. Trimming shortened V by 0 bases and J by 2 bases, and 7 bases separated the two germline ends. The CDR3 DNA sequence: TGCGCCAGCAGCCAAGATGAGGGCAACTATGGCTACACCTTC. It codes for CASSQDEGNYGYTF.

The V gene is TRBV5-4, the J gene TRBJ2-1, with 8 positions matching TRBD2. The CDR3 is made up of 17 amino acids. The ends lost 1 base at V and 9 bases at J; junction bases unmatched: 15. CDR1 is SGHNT, CDR2 YYREEE, per germline (reference sequence). The CDR3: CASSLPDGGETLVEQFF. DNA of the CDR3: TGTGCCAGCAGCTTGCCCGACGGGGGGGAGACATTGGTTGAGCAGTTCTTC.

The chain couples TRBV7-2 to TRBJ1-6; D possibly corresponds to TRBD1 (5 bases). With 5 bases removed from V and 9 bases from J, the gap between germline ends came to 20 bases. The germline gives CDR1 SGHTA, CDR2 FQGNSA. This CDR3 has 16 residues. DNA of the CDR3: TGTGCCAGCAGCCCCCCCGGGGGAGGGGCGGGTTCACCCCTCCACTTT. Amino acids: CASSPPGGGAGSPLHF.

The chain has TRBV27 and TRBJ2-5, with D tentatively TRBD2 (7 bases). The germline gives CDR1 MNHEY, CDR2 SMNVEV (reference sequence). Trimming pared 2 bases from V and 5 bases from J, leaving 15 bases between. This CDR3 spans 15 amino acids. CDR3: CASSLGSGGPETQYF. The CDR3 DNA is TGTGCCAGCAGTTTAGGGTCGGGGGGCCCGGAGACCCAGTACTTC.